This T cell receptor beta chain was identified in a study of shared clonotypes between healthy human individuals. Details on this clone: Its specificity is not known.

Study results and limitations: An effect of sequencing depth on clonotype sharing among donors was expected. Sorted-subset sequencing was shown by rarefaction to be incomplete despite large depth. Investigators collected only blood, and repertoires in tissues likely differ.

The germline V gene encodes CDR1 KGHSH and CDR2 LQKENI. The CDR3 totals 15 residues. Trimming stripped 0 bases from V and 0 bases from J, with 8 bases between. The assay was immunoSEQ multiplex PCR, and TCRdb's table has in-frame clones only and misses some. The data contain 1,500,000 or so clones, more than 95% of them singletons. This TCR was recovered from a man between 25 and 39 years old in good health. The material sequenced was naive CD4+ T cells sorted from blood. Subset meaning: CD45RA+ positively selected. The chain uses TRBV18 and TRBJ1-2; D might be TRBD1 (5 bases). CDR3 sequence: CASSPPDRPNYGYTF. The CDR3 nucleotides read TGTGCCAGCTCACCACCTGACAGACCTAACTATGGCTACACCTTC.